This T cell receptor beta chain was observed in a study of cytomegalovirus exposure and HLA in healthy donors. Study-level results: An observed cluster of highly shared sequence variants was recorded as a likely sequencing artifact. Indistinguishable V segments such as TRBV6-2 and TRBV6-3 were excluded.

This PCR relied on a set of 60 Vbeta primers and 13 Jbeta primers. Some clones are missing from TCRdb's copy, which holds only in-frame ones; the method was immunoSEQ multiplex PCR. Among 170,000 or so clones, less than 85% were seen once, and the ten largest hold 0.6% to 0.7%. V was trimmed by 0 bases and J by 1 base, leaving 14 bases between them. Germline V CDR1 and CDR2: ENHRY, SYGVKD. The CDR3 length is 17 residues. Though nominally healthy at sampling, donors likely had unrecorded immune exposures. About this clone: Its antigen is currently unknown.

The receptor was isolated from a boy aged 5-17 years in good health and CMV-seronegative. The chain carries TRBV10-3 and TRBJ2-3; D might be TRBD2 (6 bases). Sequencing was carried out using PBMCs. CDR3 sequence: CAISESSTAGGTDTQYF. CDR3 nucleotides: TGTGCCATCAGTGAGTCGAGTACAGCGGGCGGCACAGATACGCAGTATTTT.